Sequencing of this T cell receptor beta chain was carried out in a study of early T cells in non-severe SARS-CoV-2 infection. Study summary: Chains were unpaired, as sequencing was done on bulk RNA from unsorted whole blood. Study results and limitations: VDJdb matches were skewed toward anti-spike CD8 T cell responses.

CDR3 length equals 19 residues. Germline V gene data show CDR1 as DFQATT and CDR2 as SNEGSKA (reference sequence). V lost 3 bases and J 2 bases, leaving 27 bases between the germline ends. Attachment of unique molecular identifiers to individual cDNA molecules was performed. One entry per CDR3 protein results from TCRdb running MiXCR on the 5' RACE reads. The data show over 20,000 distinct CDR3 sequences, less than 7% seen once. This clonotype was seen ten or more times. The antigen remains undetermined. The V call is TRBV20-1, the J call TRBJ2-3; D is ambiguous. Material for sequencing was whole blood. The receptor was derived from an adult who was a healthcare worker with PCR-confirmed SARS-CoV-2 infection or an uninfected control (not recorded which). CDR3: CSASSVVVTQFSYTDTQYF. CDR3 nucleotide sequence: TGCAGTGCTAGCTCGGTTGTGGTGACCCAGTTTTCTTACACAGATACGCAGTATTTT.